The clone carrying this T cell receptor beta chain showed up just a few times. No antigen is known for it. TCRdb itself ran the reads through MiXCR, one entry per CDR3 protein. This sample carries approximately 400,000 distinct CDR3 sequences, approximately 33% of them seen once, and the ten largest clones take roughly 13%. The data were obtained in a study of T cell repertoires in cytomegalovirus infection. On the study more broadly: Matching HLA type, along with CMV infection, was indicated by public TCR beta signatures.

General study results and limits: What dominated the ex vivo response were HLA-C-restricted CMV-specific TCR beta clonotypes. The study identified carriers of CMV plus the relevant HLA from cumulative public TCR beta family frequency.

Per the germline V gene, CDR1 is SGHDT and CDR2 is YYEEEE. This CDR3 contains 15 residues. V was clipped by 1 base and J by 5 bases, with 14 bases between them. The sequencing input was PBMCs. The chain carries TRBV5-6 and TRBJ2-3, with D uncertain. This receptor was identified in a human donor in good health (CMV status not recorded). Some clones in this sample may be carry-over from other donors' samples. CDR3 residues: CASSLFIQAGDTQYF. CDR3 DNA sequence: TGTGCCAGCAGCTTGTTTATCCAGGCAGGAGATACGCAGTATTTT.